This T cell receptor (beta chain) is drawn from a study of T cells in Graves' hyperthyroidism and ophthalmopathy (dated by TCRdb to the late 2010s). About the full investigation: Peripheral blood was sampled at the time of initial diagnosis, prior to any treatment. In addition, the study compared T-cell repertoires in thyroid tissue and in blood from roughly six Graves' hyperthyroidism patients. To identify TCR V-J signatures that set the groups apart, the researchers used a discovery cohort of about a hundred patients, made up of some 41 with Graves' ophthalmopathy and some 60 with stable Graves' hyperthyroidism. The approximately 97 discovery patients were randomly divided into training and test sets at a 7:3 ratio. Following sampling, methimazole starting at 30 mg daily was given to hyperthyroidism patients, and high-dose intravenous methylprednisolone was given to ophthalmopathy patients. Whether ophthalmopathy could be predicted prospectively was tested in an independent validation cohort made up of roughly 19 hyperthyroidism patients plus 17 patients who later progressed to ophthalmopathy. According to the paper, TCR Vbeta CDR3 sequencing was carried out on some 130 peripheral blood samples, which came from some 41 ophthalmopathy, approximately 78 hyperthyroidism and some 17 progressor patients. The paper as a whole reports these results and caveats: Ophthalmopathy was separated from stable hyperthyroidism by a 13 V-J signature model, with approximately 85% sensitivity and about 81% specificity obtained in cross-validation and 80%/75% obtained in testing. During validation, the model predicted progression to ophthalmopathy a median of about 5.9 months ahead of onset, with almost 71% sensitivity and almost 75% specificity. No statistical method was used to fix the sample size in advance, and group allocation was not hidden from the investigators. Most expanded thyroid clonotypes (frequency above 0.001) were also detected in blood, suggesting blood repertoires may reflect thyroid immune responses.

Ophthalmopathy patients had moderately to severely active disease, Clinical Activity Score of at least 3, NOSPECS grade of at least 4, and duration under 3 months. Exclusion was applied to patients with uncontrolled infections, other autoimmune diseases, pregnancy or lactation. Diagnoses were based on clinical symptoms, serum thyroxine and TRAb, thyroid ultrasound and orbital computed tomography. PBMCs were separated from under 12 ml of fresh peripheral blood using Ficoll-Paque density gradient centrifugation. Trizol reagent was used to extract total RNA, and RNA quality was then checked on an Agilent 2100 Bioanalyzer. The TCR beta CDR3 regions were amplified from the RNA transcripts. The TCR CDR3 was subjected to a first round of RT-PCR using the HTBI primer set and the Qiagen OneStep RT-PCR kit. Libraries were constructed in a second round of multiplex PCR, after which size selection and purification were carried out. The libraries were sequenced on an Illumina HiSeq2000 using paired-end 100 bp reads. As for how the authors treated the data: SOAPnuke was used to process the raw data, throwing out any read that contained adapters or uncalled bases, had a mean Phred below 15, or lacked an exact constant-primer or identifier match. High-quality paired reads were merged with COPE v1.2.5, and unique nucleotide sequences were defined as clonotypes. MiTCR v1.1 was used to align the clonotypes against IMGT TRBV, TRBD and TRBJ reference segments. The analysis was restricted to V-J combinations with a frequency above 0.0001, which together covered around 99% of the repertoires. A TCS score was defined as the ratio of F50 (clonal expansion) to E x V (chaos), with BLOSUM62-based TCRdist applied between CDR3 peptides within each V-J. Welch's t-statistics and random forest reduced around 520 V-J features to 10 to 15, which were used in a naive Bayes classifier (R e1071). Thyroid-blood repertoire similarity was quantified with the Morisita-Horn index. The public reads were quality trimmed at Q25 with fastp and then assembled into clones with MiXCR by TCRdb, keeping productive beta chains. Entries that share a CDR3 protein sequence are merged under the most common genes and DNA. TCRdb, not the original authors, processed these V and J calls. The sample table shows 640,000 or so distinct CDR3 sequences, and 14% to 15% are seen once. Around 4% of the sample comes from the top ten.

The junction carries 16 bases between V and J, which are trimmed by 5 bases and 0 bases respectively. There are 16 amino acids in the CDR3, from cysteine to phenylalanine inclusive. Only the CDR3 region is kept as DNA, spanning 48 bases read in frame from base 1. CDR1 and CDR2 are read off the germline V gene as SGHVS and FQNEAQ. This clonotype appeared a few times. Its cognate antigen has yet to be identified. The record has no base qualities; no much larger clone is one base away. This sequence was found in a woman aged 40 to 49 with Graves' ophthalmopathy. The V and J segments used are TRBV7-8 and TRBJ2-5, with TRBD1 tentatively as D gene (5 bases match). The source material was blood. The sequenced DNA: TGTGCCAGCAGCCGTATAAATTGGGGCAACCAAGAGACCCAGTACTTC. It is translated as CASSRINWGNQETQYF.